These T cell receptor beta chains were read from a single sample in a study of cytomegalovirus exposure and HLA in healthy donors. Method: immunoSEQ multiplex PCR; TCRdb's copy keeps in-frame clones and lacks some. The sample carries 150,000 to 200,000 clones, roughly four fifths recorded once. What was sequenced was PBMCs. Receptors were obtained from a woman aged 30 to 39 in good health and CMV-seronegative. CDR3s include the opening cysteine and the closing phenylalanine or tryptophan. D genes are given only for firm matches. Size values are once, few and many counts, or a class for expanded clones, and some rows have none.

TRBV9,NA,TRBJ1-2,NA,CASSPRTGNNYGYTF,TGTGCCAGCAGCCCCCGGACGGGAAATAACTATGGCTACACCTTC
TRBV25-1,few,TRBJ1-1,NA,CASSEGPNREAFF,TGTGCCAGCAGTGAGGGCCCTAACAGGGAAGCTTTCTTT
TRBV5-4,NA,TRBJ2-7,TRBD1,CASSWDRGGTYEQYF,TGTGCCAGCAGCTGGGACAGGGGGGGGACCTACGAGCAGTACTTC
TRBV28,NA,TRBJ2-3,TRBD2,CASSLWLAGGTDTQYF,TGTGCCAGCAGTTTGTGGCTAGCGGGGGGCACAGATACGCAGTATTTT
TRBV6-1,NA,TRBJ2-5,TRBD1,CASSDQDRGRRTQYF,TGTGCCAGCAGTGACCAGGACAGGGGGCGTCGGACCCAGTACTTC
TRBV6-5,once,TRBJ1-3,NA,CASSPDSSGNTIYF,TGTGCCAGCAGCCCCGACAGCTCTGGAAACACCATATATTTT
TRBV7-6,NA,TRBJ2-7,NA,CASSLSSVGTYEQYF,TGTGCCAGCAGCTTATCCAGCGTCGGGACCTACGAGCAGTACTTC
TRBV30,once,TRBJ2-1,NA,CAWRQAERIYNEQFF,TGTGCCTGGAGGCAAGCGGAAAGAATATACAATGAGCAGTTCTTC
TRBV2,NA,TRBJ2-1,NA,CASSETLVHEQFF,TGTGCCAGCAGTGAGACCCTAGTCCATGAGCAGTTCTTC
TRBV7-2,NA,TRBJ1-6,NA,CASSLRQGLESPLHF,TGTGCCAGCAGCTTAAGGCAGGGTTTAGAATCACCCCTCCACTTT
TRBV14,NA,TRBJ2-1,NA,CASSQLTTSYNEQFF,TGTGCCAGCAGCCAACTCACGACTAGCTACAATGAGCAGTTCTTC
TRBV19,NA,TRBJ1-2,TRBD1,CASSPGTGGVYGYTF,TGTGCCAGTAGTCCCGGGACAGGGGGCGTCTATGGCTACACCTTC